This T cell receptor (beta chain) stems from a study of blood T cell repertoires in COVID-19. Here immunoSEQ multiplex PCR was the method, and the copy in TCRdb shows in-frame clones only, minus some. This sample carries 150,000 to 200,000 clones, 86% of them seen once, and the ten largest clones take roughly 7.8%. This clone was counted once. Germline V gene lookup returns CDR1 GTSNPN and CDR2 SVGIG (reference sequence). This CDR3 has 15 residues. V was pared by 3 bases and J by 4 bases, with 9 bases of the junction left unmatched. The chain carries TRBV30 and TRBJ2-7; 10 bases agree with TRBD2. This clonotype originated in a man aged 60-69 years with acute or convalescent COVID-19. The sequenced sample was peripheral blood. The CDR3 nucleotides read TGTGCCTGGAGAGATCCGGGACTAGCGCGGTACGAGCAGTACTTC. Protein sequence: CAWRDPGLARYEQYF.